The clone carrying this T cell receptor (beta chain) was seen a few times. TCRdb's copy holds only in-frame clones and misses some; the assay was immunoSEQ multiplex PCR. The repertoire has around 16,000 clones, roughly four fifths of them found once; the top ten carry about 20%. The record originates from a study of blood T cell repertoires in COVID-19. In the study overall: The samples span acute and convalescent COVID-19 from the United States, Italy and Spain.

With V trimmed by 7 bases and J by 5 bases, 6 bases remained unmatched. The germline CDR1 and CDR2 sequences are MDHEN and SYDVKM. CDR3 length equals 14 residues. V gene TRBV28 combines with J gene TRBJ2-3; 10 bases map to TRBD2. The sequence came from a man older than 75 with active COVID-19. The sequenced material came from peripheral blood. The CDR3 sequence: CASTAGGPGDTQYF. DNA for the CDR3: TGTGCCAGCACAGCGGGAGGGCCGGGAGATACGCAGTATTTT. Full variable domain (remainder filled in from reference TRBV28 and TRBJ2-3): DVKVTQSSRYLVKRTGEKVFLECVQDMDHENMFWYRQDPGLGLRLIYFSYDVKMKEKGDIPEGYSVSREKKERFSLILESASTNQTSMYLCASTAGGPGDTQYFGPGTRLTVL.